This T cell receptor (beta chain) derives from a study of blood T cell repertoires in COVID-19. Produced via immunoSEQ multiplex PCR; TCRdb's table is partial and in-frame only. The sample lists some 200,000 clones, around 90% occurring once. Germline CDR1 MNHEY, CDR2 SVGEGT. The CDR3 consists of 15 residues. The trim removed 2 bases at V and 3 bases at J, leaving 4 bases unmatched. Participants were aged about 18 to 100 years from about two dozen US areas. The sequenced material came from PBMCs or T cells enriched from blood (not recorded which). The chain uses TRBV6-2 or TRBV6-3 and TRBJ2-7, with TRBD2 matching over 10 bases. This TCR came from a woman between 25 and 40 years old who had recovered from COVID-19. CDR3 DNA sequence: TGTGCCAGCAGTTACGGGACTAGCGACTTCTACGAGCAGTACTTC. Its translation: CASSYGTSDFYEQYF.